The 17 T cell receptor beta chains below were found in one sample sequenced in a study of cytomegalovirus exposure and HLA in healthy donors. Primers: 60 Vbeta forward and 13 Jbeta reverse. The method was immunoSEQ multiplex PCR; TCRdb's version includes in-frame clones alone and lacks a portion of them. Here the sample spans about 62,000 clones, around 87% being singletons. Sequenced sample: PBMCs. The receptor source for this set is a man aged 18 to 29 in good health and CMV-seronegative.

The V gene is TRBV6-1, the J gene TRBJ2-2; D may be TRBD2 (5 bases). Trimming cost V 4 bases and J 6 bases, with 21 bases left between them. Germline lookup yields CDR1 MNHNS and CDR2 SASEGT. CDR3 length: 17 amino acids. CDR3 DNA: TGTGCCAGCAGTGCCGGGAATGATGGACCGGCCCCCGGGGAGCTGTTTTTT. It encodes CASSAGNDGPAPGELFF.

V gene TRBV11-2 combines with J gene TRBJ2-3; maybe TRBD2 (6 bases). The V gene lost 8 bases and the J gene lost 9 bases, with 21 bases spanning the gap. The CDR3 runs to 14 residues. Germline V lookup: CDR1 SGHAT, CDR2 FQNNGV. CDR3 in amino acids: CASAPRRDPRTQYF. Here the CDR3 DNA reads TGTGCCAGCGCCCCGAGGCGGGACCCCCGGACGCAGTATTTT.

The chain combines TRBV18 with TRBJ2-7, with 7 bases lining up with TRBD1. The length of the CDR3 is 14 residues. V trimming: 2 bases; J trimming: 5 bases; junction bases outside the gene matches: 6. Germline V gene data show CDR1 as KGHSH and CDR2 as LQKENI. The CDR3 coding sequence is TGTGCCAGCTCACCAGACAGGGTTGGGAACGAGCAGTACTTC. It encodes CASSPDRVGNEQYF. The full variable domain, with the rest looked up from reference TRBV18 and TRBJ2-7, is NAGVMQNPRHLVRRRGQEARLRCSPMKGHSHVYWYRQLPEEGLKFMVYLQKENIIDESGMPKERFSAEFPKEGPSILRIQQVVRGDSAAYFCASSPDRVGNEQYFGPGTRLTVT.

The chain employs TRBV2 and TRBJ1-1; 8 positions match TRBD1. From germline, CDR1 is SNHLY and CDR2 FYNNEI. With V trimmed by 4 bases and J by 4 bases, 5 bases remained unmatched. The CDR3 extends over 14 amino acids. The CDR3 nucleotides are TGTGCCAGCAGTGGGAGGACAGGGAGCACTGAAGCTTTCTTT. Its protein product is CASSGRTGSTEAFF.

The chain employs TRBV4-2 and TRBJ2-2, with TRBD1 matching 10 bases. The CDR3 is made up of 18 amino acids. With V trimmed by 0 bases and J by 7 bases, 11 bases remained unmatched. Germline V gene data show CDR1 as LGHNA and CDR2 as YNFKEQ. The CDR3 coding sequence is TGTGCCAGCAGCCAAGAGGTGGGACAGGGGCGGCGAAGCGGGGAGCTGTTTTTT. This encodes CASSQEVGQGRRSGELFF.

The rearrangement links TRBV2 to TRBJ2-4, with TRBD1 identical over 9 bases. CDR1 and CDR2 (germline): SNHLY, FYNNEI. Losses at the gene ends were 4 bases for V and 8 bases for J; bases not matched to a gene: 15. The CDR3 totals 17 residues. In nucleotides, the CDR3 is TGTGCCAGCAGTGTTCCGAGGGGGTGGACAGGGGCGGACATTCAGTACTTC. This gives the protein CASSVPRGWTGADIQYF.

V and J are TRBV15 and TRBJ1-2; D is perhaps TRBD1 (5 bases). The CDR3 contains 13 residues. V was trimmed by 0 bases and J by 8 bases, leaving 10 bases between them. Germline V gene data show CDR1 as LNHNV and CDR2 as YYDKDF (reference sequence). The CDR3, as DNA: TGTGCCACCAGCAGAGATGGGGCAAACGGCTACACCTTC. Translation gives CATSRDGANGYTF. Together with reference TRBV15 and TRBJ1-2, the CDR3 gives the full variable domain: DAMVIQNPRYQVTQFGKPVTLSCSQTLNHNVMYWYQQKSSQAPKLLFHYYDKDFNNEADTPDNFQSRRPNTSFCFLDIRSPGLGDTAMYLCATSRDGANGYTFGSGTRLTVV.

DNA for the CDR3: TGTGCCAGCAGCTTGACGGGACAGGGGAAAGCTGAAGCTTTCTTT. Amino acids: CASSLTGQGKAEAFF. This sequence joins TRBV5-4 and TRBJ1-1; 10 bases align to TRBD1. The CDR3 is 15 amino acids. Germline V gene sequence: CDR1 SGHNT, CDR2 YYREEE (reference sequence). V trimming: 1 base; J trimming: 6 bases; junction bases outside the gene matches: 6.

This clone was recorded a few times. The V and J genes are TRBV4-1 and TRBJ1-2; D gene uncertain. With 1 base removed from V and 1 base from J, the gap between germline ends came to 13 bases. CDR1 is MGHRA, CDR2 YSYEKL, per germline. The CDR3 is made up of 16 amino acids. The CDR3 loop reads CASSQAQAQDNYGYTF. The CDR3, as DNA: TGCGCCAGCAGCCAAGCTCAGGCGCAAGATAACTATGGCTACACCTTC.

This chain links TRBV29-1 with TRBJ2-7; 10 nucleotides line up with TRBD2. J was trimmed by 3 bases and V by 4 bases; bases with no gene match: 0. Germline V gene data show CDR1 as SQVTM and CDR2 as ANQGSEA. CDR3 length: 12 residues. CDR3 DNA: TGCAGCGTTGGGACTAGCGGCTACGAGCAGTACTTC. This sequence encodes CSVGTSGYEQYF.

The chain couples TRBV11-2 to TRBJ2-5, with 7 nucleotides matching TRBD2. The junction had 10 bases not matched to a gene; V was cut back by 2 bases and J by 7 bases. This CDR3 region has 15 residues. Germline CDR1 and CDR2: SGHAT and FQNNGV. CDR3 nucleotides: TGTGCCAGCAGCTTACCCGCTGCGTCGGGGGGGACCCAGTACTTC. Its translation: CASSLPAASGGTQYF.

The rearrangement uses TRBV29-1 and TRBJ2-4, with D possibly TRBD1 on 5 matching bases. V dropped 4 bases and J dropped 0 bases, with 10 bases sitting between them. Germline CDR1 and CDR2: SQVTM and ANQGSEA. The CDR3 spans 14 residues. The CDR3 DNA sequence: TGCAGCGTTGGATCTGGGGCAGCCAAAAACATTCAGTACTTC. Translation gives CSVGSGAAKNIQYF.

The V and J genes are TRBV28 and TRBJ2-7; possible D gene TRBD2, 5 bases. CDR1 is MDHEN, CDR2 SYDVKM, per germline. Trimming pared 5 bases from V and 5 bases from J, leaving 13 bases between. The CDR3 loop spans 13 amino acids. CDR3 bases: TGTGCCAGCAGTCCCTTGGGGAGAGACGAGCAGTACTTC. This encodes CASSPLGRDEQYF.

This rearrangement joins TRBV4-1 to TRBJ2-6, with D perhaps TRBD1 (5 bases). The germline CDR1 and CDR2 sequences are MGHRA and YSYEKL. There are 18 residues in the CDR3. The germline V and J ends were trimmed by 2 bases and 4 bases, with 18 bases remaining between them. CDR3 bases: TGCGCCAGCAGCCAAATAGGAACAGGCACCTCAGGGGCCAACGTCCTGACTTTC. As protein: CASSQIGTGTSGANVLTF.

The CDR3 region has the DNA TGTGCCAGCAGTGCTGACTCCCCCGAGCAGTACTTC. Encoded protein: CASSADSPEQYF. The chain couples TRBV2 to TRBJ2-7; D remains unclear. This CDR3 is 12 amino acids long. The germline V gene encodes CDR1 SNHLY and CDR2 FYNNEI. Deletions cut 4 bases from V and 6 bases from J, with 10 bases between.

The rearrangement links TRBV6-6 to TRBJ1-6; 8 bases are shared with TRBD1. Germline CDR1 reads MNHNY; CDR2 reads SVGAGI (reference sequence). V dropped 7 bases and J dropped 5; count of bases not matched to a gene: 7. This CDR3 is built from 15 residues. As DNA, the CDR3 is TGTGCCAGCACTCCACGGACAGGGAATAATTCACCCCTCCACTTT. The encoded protein is CASTPRTGNNSPLHF.

V gene TRBV28 combines with J gene TRBJ2-4, with D possibly matching TRBD2 (5 bases). V was shortened by 4 bases and J by 0 bases, with 10 bases between the two germline ends. This CDR3 has 15 residues. Germline values: CDR1 MDHEN, CDR2 SYDVKM. The CDR3 region has the DNA TGTGCCAGCAGTTGGTCGGGATTAGCCAAAAACATTCAGTACTTC. It specifies CASSWSGLAKNIQYF.